The 10 T cell receptor beta chains below were found in one sample sequenced in a study of Graves' ophthalmopathy and Graves' hyperthyroidism (dated by TCRdb to between 2018 and 2020). TCRdb shows the sequencer as Illumina HiSeq 2000. TCR beta CDR3 regions were amplified from RNA transcripts for repertoire sequencing. A first-round RT-PCR used HTBI primers with the Qiagen OneStep RT-PCR kit, followed by a second-round multiplex PCR, size selection and purification. TCRdb cleaned the public reads at Q25 with fastp, built clones with MiXCR and kept in-frame beta chains. Every CDR3 protein is listed once, alongside the most common genes and DNA of its rows. Recorded for this sample are 350,000 to 400,000 distinct CDR3 sequences; about 18% of them occurred a single time. The ten largest clonotypes hold more than 1.5% of the sample. The source material was peripheral blood. These receptors all come from a young woman with Graves' ophthalmopathy. Donor details come from another sample of the same person, matched by shared clones.

This clonotype showed up many times. In DNA form, the CDR3 reads TGTGCCAGCAGGGGGACCTATGGCTACACCTTC. This gives the protein CASRGTYGYTF. The chain joins TRBV6-2 or TRBV6-3 to TRBJ1-2; a weak D match, TRBD1 (5 bases). CDR3 length: 11 amino acids. Deletions cut 6 bases from V and 4 bases from J, with 6 bases between. Germline lookup yields CDR1 MNHEY and CDR2 SVGEGT.

This clonotype appeared many times. The rearrangement uses TRBV28 and TRBJ2-7; D might be TRBD2 (6 bases). This CDR3 has 15 residues. V dropped 6 bases and J dropped 3 bases, with 18 bases sitting between them. Germline CDR1 and CDR2: MDHEN and SYDVKM. This CDR3 reads CASRKRGTLFYEQYF. In DNA form, the CDR3 reads TGTGCCAGCAGGAAGCGCGGGACCCTTTTCTACGAGCAGTACTTC.

This clonotype occurred many times. V usage is TRBV27 and J usage is TRBJ2-5, with 8 bases aligning to TRBD2. The CDR3 runs 14 residues. Germline-derived CDR1 and CDR2 are MNHEY and SMNVEV (reference sequence). V shed 3 bases and J 5 bases; nucleotides not matched to a gene: 5. The CDR3: CASSFSGREETQYF. CDR3 DNA: TGTGCCAGCAGTTTTTCCGGGAGGGAGGAGACCCAGTACTTC.

This clonotype came up many times. The chain employs TRBV7-2 and TRBJ1-6, with D possibly TRBD1 on 6 matching bases. This CDR3 region has 15 residues. The V end was cut by 5 bases, the J end by 3 bases, with 11 bases between. Germline loops: CDR1 SGHTA, CDR2 FQGNSA. Written as DNA, the CDR3 is TGTGCCAGCAGCCCCGACAGGAACTATAATTCACCCCTCCACTTT. This codes for CASSPDRNYNSPLHF.

This clonotype was observed many times. This rearrangement joins TRBV18 to TRBJ1-6, with 10 bases aligning to TRBD1. CDR1 is KGHSH and CDR2 is LQKENI in the germline V gene. CDR3 length: 15 amino acids. V dropped 3 bases and J dropped 9; count of bases not matched to a gene: 5. The chain's CDR3 is CASSPGTGDFSPLHF. Written as DNA, the CDR3 is TGTGCCAGCTCACCCGGGACAGGGGATTTTTCACCCCTCCACTTT.

The chain is built from TRBV5-1 and TRBJ2-2, with D tentatively TRBD1 (6 bases). Germline V gene sequence: CDR1 SGHRS, CDR2 YFSETQ. Trimming removed 6 bases from V and 1 base from J, with 10 bases in between. This CDR3 is 14 amino acids long. Written as DNA, the CDR3 is TGCGCCAGCAACAGACAGGAGAACACCGGGGAGCTGTTTTTT. Residues: CASNRQENTGELFF.

This clonotype was observed many times. The chain joins TRBV6-2 or TRBV6-3 to TRBJ1-1; D gene uncertain. The V end lost 5 bases, the J end lost 6 bases, and 13 bases lay between the germline ends. Germline CDR1 MNHEY, CDR2 SVGEGT. This CDR3 spans 13 amino acids. This chain's CDR3 is CASSLYKFAEAFF. DNA of the CDR3: TGTGCCAGCAGTCTCTATAAGTTCGCTGAAGCTTTCTTT.

This chain connects TRBV28 to TRBJ1-1; no reliable D call. The CDR3 sequence is 11 residues long. Germline V gene lookup returns CDR1 MDHEN and CDR2 SYDVKM. The V and J ends lost 4 bases and 8 bases respectively, with 8 bases between them. CDR3 nucleotide sequence: TGTGCCAGCAGTTCGGAGACCGAAGCTTTCTTT. This codes for CASSSETEAFF.

This clonotype occurred many times. The chain recombines TRBV29-1 with TRBJ2-7; a weak D match, TRBD1 (5 bases). V lost 3 bases and J lost 3, with 9 bases in between. The CDR3 runs to 12 residues. Germline CDR1 and CDR2: SQVTM and ANQGSEA. CDR3 sequence: CSVEWTNYEQYF. The CDR3 DNA is TGCAGCGTTGAGTGGACAAACTACGAGCAGTACTTC.

This clonotype was seen at least ten times. This chain uses TRBV4-1 with TRBJ2-4; D is uncertain. The V gene lost 2 bases and the J gene lost 1 base, with 6 bases spanning the gap. CDR1 and CDR2 from the germline V gene are MGHRA and YSYEKL. CDR3 length equals 14 residues. The CDR3 region has the DNA TGCGCCAGCAGCCAACAGACGGCCAAAAACATTCAGTACTTC. This codes for CASSQQTAKNIQYF.